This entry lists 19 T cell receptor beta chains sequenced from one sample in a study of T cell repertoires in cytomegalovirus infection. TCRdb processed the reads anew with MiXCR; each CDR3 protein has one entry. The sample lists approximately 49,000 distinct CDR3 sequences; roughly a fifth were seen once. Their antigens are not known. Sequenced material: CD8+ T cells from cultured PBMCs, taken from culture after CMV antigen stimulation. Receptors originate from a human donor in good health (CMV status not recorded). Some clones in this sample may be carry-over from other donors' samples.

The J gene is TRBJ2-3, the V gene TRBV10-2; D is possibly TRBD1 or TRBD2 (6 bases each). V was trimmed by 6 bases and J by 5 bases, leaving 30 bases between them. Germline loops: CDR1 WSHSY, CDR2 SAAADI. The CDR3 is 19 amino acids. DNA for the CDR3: TGCGCCAGCAGAAACCTCAAGAGGGGGGCTCCGTTAGGTCTAGATACGCAGTATTTT. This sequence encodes CASRNLKRGAPLGLDTQYF.

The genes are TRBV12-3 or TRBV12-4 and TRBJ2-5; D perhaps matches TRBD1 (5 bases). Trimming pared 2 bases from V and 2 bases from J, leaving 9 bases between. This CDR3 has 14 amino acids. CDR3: CASSLRGQQETQYF. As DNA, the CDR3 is TGTGCCAGCAGTTTAAGGGGTCAGCAAGAGACCCAGTACTTC.

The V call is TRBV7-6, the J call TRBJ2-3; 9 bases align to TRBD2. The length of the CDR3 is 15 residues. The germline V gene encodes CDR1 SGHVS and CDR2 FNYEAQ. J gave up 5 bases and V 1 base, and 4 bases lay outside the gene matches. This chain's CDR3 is CASSLGGRAVDTQYF. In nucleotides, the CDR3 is TGTGCCAGCAGCTTAGGCGGGAGGGCCGTAGATACGCAGTATTTT. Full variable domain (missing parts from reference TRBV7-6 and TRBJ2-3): GAGVSQSPRYKVTKRGQDVALRCDPISGHVSLYWYRQALGQGPEFLTYFNYEAQQDKSGLPNDRFSAERPEGSISTLTIQRTEQRDSAMYRCASSLGGRAVDTQYFGPGTRLTVL.

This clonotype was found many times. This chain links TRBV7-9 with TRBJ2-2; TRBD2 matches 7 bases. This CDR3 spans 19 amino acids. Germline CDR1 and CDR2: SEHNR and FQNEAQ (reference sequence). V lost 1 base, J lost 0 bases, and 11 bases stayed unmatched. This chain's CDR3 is CASSLVRQRGLSNTGELFF. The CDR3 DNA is TGTGCCAGCAGCTTAGTACGCCAGCGGGGCCTTTCGAACACCGGGGAGCTGTTTTTT.

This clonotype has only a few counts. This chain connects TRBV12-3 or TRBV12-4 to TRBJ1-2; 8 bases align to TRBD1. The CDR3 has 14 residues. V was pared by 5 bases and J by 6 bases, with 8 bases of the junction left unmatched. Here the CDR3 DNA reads TGTGCCAGCAGTCTCCCCGGACAGGGTAATGGCTACACCTTC. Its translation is CASSLPGQGNGYTF.

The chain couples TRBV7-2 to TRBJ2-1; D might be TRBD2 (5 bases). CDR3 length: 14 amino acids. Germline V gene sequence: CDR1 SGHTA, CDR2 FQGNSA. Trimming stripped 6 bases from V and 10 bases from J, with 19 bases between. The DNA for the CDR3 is TGTGCCAGCAGATATGAGGGCTTGTGGTTGGAGCAGTTCTTC. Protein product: CASRYEGLWLEQFF.

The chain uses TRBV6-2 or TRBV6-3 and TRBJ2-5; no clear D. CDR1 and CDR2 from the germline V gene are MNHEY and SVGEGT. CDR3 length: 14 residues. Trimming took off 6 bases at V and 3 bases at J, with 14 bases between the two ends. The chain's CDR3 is CASRATGLEETQYF. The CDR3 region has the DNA TGTGCCAGCAGAGCGACTGGGTTGGAAGAGACCCAGTACTTC.

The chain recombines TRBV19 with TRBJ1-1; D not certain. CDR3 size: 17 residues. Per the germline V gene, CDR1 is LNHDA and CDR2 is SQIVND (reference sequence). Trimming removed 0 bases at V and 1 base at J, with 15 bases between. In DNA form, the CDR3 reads TGTGCCAGTAGTATAGAAACGAATGAGGAGGGGAACACTGAAGCTTTCTTT. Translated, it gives CASSIETNEEGNTEAFF.

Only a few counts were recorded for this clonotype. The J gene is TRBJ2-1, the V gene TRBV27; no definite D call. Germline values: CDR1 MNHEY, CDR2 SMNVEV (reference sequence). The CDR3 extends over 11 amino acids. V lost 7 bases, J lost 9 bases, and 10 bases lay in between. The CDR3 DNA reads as TGTGCCAGCACCTCCAACGGTGAGCAGTTCTTC. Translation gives CASTSNGEQFF.

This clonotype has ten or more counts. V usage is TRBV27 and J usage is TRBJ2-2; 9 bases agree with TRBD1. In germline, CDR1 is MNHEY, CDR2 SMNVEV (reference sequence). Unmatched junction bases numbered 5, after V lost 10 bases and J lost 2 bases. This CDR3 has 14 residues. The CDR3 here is CATWTGANTGELFF. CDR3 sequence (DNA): TGTGCCACCTGGACAGGGGCTAACACCGGGGAGCTGTTTTTT.

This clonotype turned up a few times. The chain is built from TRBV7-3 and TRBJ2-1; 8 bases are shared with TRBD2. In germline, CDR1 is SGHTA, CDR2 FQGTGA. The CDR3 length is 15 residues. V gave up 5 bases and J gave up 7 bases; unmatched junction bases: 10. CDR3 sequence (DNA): TGTGCCAGCAGCCTGGGACTAGGCCCTAAAAATGAGCAGTTCTTC. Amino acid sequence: CASSLGLGPKNEQFF.

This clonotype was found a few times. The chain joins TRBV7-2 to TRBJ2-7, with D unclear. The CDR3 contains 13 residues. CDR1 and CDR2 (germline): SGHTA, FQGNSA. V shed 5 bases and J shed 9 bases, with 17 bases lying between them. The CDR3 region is CASSNRPQWGQYF. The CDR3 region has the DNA TGTGCCAGCAGCAACCGACCTCAATGGGGGCAGTACTTC.

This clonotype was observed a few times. The CDR3 sequence is CASSFGTAYEQYF. The CDR3, as DNA: TGTGCCAGCAGTTTCGGGACAGCCTACGAGCAGTACTTC. V usage is TRBV6-2 or TRBV6-3 and J usage is TRBJ2-7; 7 bases fit TRBD1. V trimming: 4 bases; J trimming: 2 bases; junction bases outside the gene matches: 2. Germline V gene data show CDR1 as MNHEY and CDR2 as SVGEGT. The CDR3 has 13 amino acids.

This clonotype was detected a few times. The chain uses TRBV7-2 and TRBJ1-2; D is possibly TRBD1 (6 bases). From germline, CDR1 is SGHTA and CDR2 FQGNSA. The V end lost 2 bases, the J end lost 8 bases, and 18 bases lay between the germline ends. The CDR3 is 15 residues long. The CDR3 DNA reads TGTGCCAGCAGCTTAAGAGGGGCTGAGGGGGAGGGCTACACCTTC. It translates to CASSLRGAEGEGYTF. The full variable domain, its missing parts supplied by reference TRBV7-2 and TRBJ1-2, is GAGVSQSPSNKVTEKGKDVELRCDPISGHTALYWYRQSLGQGLEFLIYFQGNSAPDKSGLPSDRFSAERTGGSVSTLTIQRTQQEDSAVYLCASSLRGAEGEGYTFGSGTRLTVV.

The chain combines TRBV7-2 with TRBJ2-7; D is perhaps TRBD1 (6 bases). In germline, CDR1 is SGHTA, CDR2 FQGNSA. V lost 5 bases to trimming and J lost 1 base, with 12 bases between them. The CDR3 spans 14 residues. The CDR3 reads CASSPLGTSYEQYF. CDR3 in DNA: TGTGCCAGCAGCCCCCTTGGGACATCCTACGAGCAGTACTTC.

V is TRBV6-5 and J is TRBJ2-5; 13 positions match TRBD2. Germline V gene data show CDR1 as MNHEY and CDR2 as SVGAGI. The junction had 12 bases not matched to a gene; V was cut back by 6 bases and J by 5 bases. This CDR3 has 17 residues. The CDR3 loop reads CASRQTSGRAERETQYF. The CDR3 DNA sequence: TGTGCCAGCAGACAAACTAGCGGGAGGGCCGAGCGGGAGACCCAGTACTTC.

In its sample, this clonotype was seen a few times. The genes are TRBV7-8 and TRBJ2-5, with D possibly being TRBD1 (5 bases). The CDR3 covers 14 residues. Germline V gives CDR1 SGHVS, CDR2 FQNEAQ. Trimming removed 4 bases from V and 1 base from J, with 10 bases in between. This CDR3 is CASSSPDSQETQYF. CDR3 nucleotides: TGTGCCAGCAGCTCCCCCGACAGCCAAGAGACCCAGTACTTC. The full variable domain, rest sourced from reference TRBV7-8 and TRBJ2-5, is GAGVSQSPRYKVAKRGQDVALRCDPISGHVSLFWYQQALGQGPEFLTYFQNEAQLDKSGLPSDRFFAERPEGSVSTLKIQRTQQEDSAVYLCASSSPDSQETQYFGPGTRLLVL.

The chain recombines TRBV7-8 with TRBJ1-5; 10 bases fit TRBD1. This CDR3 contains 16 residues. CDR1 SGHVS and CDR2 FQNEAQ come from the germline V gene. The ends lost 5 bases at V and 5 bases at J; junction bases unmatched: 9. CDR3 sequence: CASSQGQGWMDQPQHF. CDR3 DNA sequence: TGTGCCAGCAGCCAGGGACAGGGGTGGATGGATCAGCCCCAGCATTTT.

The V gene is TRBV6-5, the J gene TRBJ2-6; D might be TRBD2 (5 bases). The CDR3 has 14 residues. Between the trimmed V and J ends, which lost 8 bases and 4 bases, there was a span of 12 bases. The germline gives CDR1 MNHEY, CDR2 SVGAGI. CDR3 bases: TGTGCCAGCGGAGCGGCTGAGGGGGCCAACGTCCTGACTTTC. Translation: CASGAAEGANVLTF.